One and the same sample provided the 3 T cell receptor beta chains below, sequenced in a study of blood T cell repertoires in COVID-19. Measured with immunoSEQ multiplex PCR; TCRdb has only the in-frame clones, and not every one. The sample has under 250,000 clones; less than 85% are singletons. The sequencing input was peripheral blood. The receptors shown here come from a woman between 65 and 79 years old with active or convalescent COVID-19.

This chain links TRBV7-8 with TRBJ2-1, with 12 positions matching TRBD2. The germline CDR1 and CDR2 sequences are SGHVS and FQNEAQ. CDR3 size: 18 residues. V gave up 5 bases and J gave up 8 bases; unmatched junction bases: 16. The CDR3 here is CASSPTPLLAGGGYEQFF. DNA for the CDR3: TGTGCCAGCAGCCCTACCCCCCTACTAGCGGGAGGAGGCTATGAGCAGTTCTTC. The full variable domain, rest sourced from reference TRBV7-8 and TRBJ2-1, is GAGVSQSPRYKVAKRGQDVALRCDPISGHVSLFWYQQALGQGPEFLTYFQNEAQLDKSGLPSDRFFAERPEGSVSTLKIQRTQQEDSAVYLCASSPTPLLAGGGYEQFFGPGTRLTVL.

Written as DNA, the CDR3 is TGTGCCAGCAGCTCTCCGAACACCGGGGAGCTGTTTTTT. Residues: CASSSPNTGELFF. The rearrangement uses TRBV7-6 and TRBJ2-2; no definite D call. The germline CDR1 and CDR2 sequences are SGHVS and FNYEAQ. CDR3 length equals 13 residues. V lost 4 bases and J 0 bases, leaving 3 bases between the germline ends. Full variable domain (remainder filled in from reference TRBV7-6 and TRBJ2-2): GAGVSQSPRYKVTKRGQDVALRCDPISGHVSLYWYRQALGQGPEFLTYFNYEAQQDKSGLPNDRFSAERPEGSISTLTIQRTEQRDSAMYRCASSSPNTGELFFGEGSRLTVL.

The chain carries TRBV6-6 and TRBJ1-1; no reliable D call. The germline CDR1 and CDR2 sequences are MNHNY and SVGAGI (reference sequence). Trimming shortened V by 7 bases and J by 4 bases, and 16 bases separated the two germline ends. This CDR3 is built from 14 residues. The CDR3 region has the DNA TGTGCCAGCACCTATCTTGGGGAGGCCACTGAAGCTTTCTTT. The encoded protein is CASTYLGEATEAFF.